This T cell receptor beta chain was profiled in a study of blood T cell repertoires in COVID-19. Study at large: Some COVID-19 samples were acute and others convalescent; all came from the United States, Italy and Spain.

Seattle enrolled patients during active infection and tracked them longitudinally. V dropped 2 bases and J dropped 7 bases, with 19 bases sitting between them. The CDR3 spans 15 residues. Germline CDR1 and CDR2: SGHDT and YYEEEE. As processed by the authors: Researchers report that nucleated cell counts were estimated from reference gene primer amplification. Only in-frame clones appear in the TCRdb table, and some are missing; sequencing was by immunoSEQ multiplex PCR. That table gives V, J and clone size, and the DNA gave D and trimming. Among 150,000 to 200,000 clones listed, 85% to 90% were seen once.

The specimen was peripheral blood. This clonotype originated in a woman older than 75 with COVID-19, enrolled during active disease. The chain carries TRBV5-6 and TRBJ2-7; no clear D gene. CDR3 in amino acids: CASSFTRLQPMEQYF. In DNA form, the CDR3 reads TGTGCCAGCAGCTTTACGAGGTTACAACCTATGGAGCAGTACTTC.